This note documents a single TCR beta chain sequence. With 0 bases removed from V and 5 bases from J, the gap between germline ends came to 11 bases. CDR1 and CDR2 from the germline V gene are LNHNV and YYDKDF (reference sequence). The CDR3 runs 14 residues. The source of the sample is a study of T cells in Graves' hyperthyroidism and ophthalmopathy. The PBMCs studied were ones that came from about 10 ml fresh peripheral blood. Amplification of TCR beta CDR3 regions was performed using RNA transcripts as template. Researchers ran a first-round RT-PCR on the TCR CDR3 using the HTBI primer set. From the multiplex PCR reads, TCRdb called clonotypes with MiXCR, one entry per CDR3 protein. This sample has about 840,000 distinct CDR3 sequences, with 35% to 45% found just once.

This receptor was obtained from a young man with Graves' hyperthyroidism. This chain joins TRBV15 and TRBJ2-7; D is unresolved. The sequenced material came from blood. The CDR3 spells CATSRDSSLDEQYF. The CDR3 nucleotides are TGTGCCACCAGCAGAGATTCCAGCTTGGACGAGCAGTACTTC.